The rows below give T cell receptor beta chains drawn from one sample of a study of cytomegalovirus exposure and HLA in healthy donors. Sequenced by immunoSEQ multiplex PCR; TCRdb stores in-frame clones only, minus some. The sample lists some 100,000 clones, 76% seen once, with less than 9.5% in the top ten. The source material was PBMCs. The receptors originated from a woman between 45 and 65 years old in good health and CMV-seropositive. The CDR3 runs from the conserved cysteine through the conserved F or W. The D gene is left open where the match is weak. Size is omitted from some rows. Given values are once, few, many or a class for expanded clones.

length	size	J	D	V	DNA	CDR3
15	-	TRBJ2-5	TRBD2	TRBV29-1	TGCAGCGTTAGTGGACTAGCGGGAGACTTAGAGACCCAGTACTTC	CSVSGLAGDLETQYF
16	-	TRBJ2-3	TRBD2	TRBV2	TGTGCCAGCAGTCATACTAGCGGGAGTATGACAGATACGCAGTATTTT	CASSHTSGSMTDTQYF
13	-	TRBJ2-1	-	TRBV29-1	TGCAGCGTCCTTTGGCCATCCTACAATGAGCAGTTCTTC	CSVLWPSYNEQFF
13	few	TRBJ2-5	-	TRBV18	TGTGCCAGCTCACCACGTGGAGGCGAGACCCAGTACTTC	CASSPRGGETQYF
15	-	TRBJ2-2	TRBD1	TRBV27	TGTGCCAGCAGTTTCGGGACAGGGAACACCGGGGAGCTGTTTTTT	CASSFGTGNTGELFF
14	-	TRBJ2-5	TRBD2	TRBV6-5	TGTGCCAGCAGGTCCGGGAGGGCGGCTGAGACCCAGTACTTC	CASRSGRAAETQYF
14	once	TRBJ1-5	-	TRBV29-1	TGCAGCGTTGGGGGACTCAATAGCAATCAGCCCCAGCATTTT	CSVGGLNSNQPQHF
13	-	TRBJ1-2	-	TRBV6-5	TGTGCCGCAAGGGAGGCAGCCAATACCCTACACACCTTC	CAAREAANTLHTF
13	-	TRBJ2-3	-	TRBV5-8	TGTGCCAGCAGCTTGACATTCACAGATACGCAGTATTTT	CASSLTFTDTQYF
13	-	TRBJ2-7	-	TRBV5-1	TGCGCCAGCAGCGACCTACAGGGCTACGAGCAGTACTTC	CASSDLQGYEQYF
17	few	TRBJ1-6	TRBD1	TRBV27	TGTGCCAGCAGTTCCCTAAAAACGGACAGGGCCAATTCACCCCTCCACTTT	CASSSLKTDRANSPLHF
14	few	TRBJ1-5	TRBD1	TRBV27	TGTGCCAGCAGTTTTACAGGGGGCAGGCAGCCCCAGCATTTT	CASSFTGGRQPQHF
15	-	TRBJ2-5	-	TRBV5-4	TGTGCCAGCAGCCCCACGCTAGCGAACCAAGAGACCCAGTACTTC	CASSPTLANQETQYF
14	-	TRBJ2-5	TRBD2	TRBV5-6	TGTGCCAGCAGCCCTCTAGCGGACCCCCGGACCCAGTACTTC	CASSPLADPRTQYF
13	-	TRBJ1-6	TRBD1	TRBV5-1	TGCGCCAGCAGCCCAGGGACAGGGATCGCCTTTAGCTTT	CASSPGTGIAFSF
14	-	TRBJ1-2	TRBD1	TRBV5-4	TGTGCCAGCAGCGCCCCACAGGGGGCAGGTGGCTACACCTTC	CASSAPQGAGGYTF
11	-	TRBJ2-7	-	TRBV6-6	TGTGCCAGCACAGGGGCCTACGAGCAGTACTTC	CASTGAYEQYF
14	-	TRBJ2-5	TRBD1	TRBV7-8	TGTGCCAGCAGCAACATGCAGGGGGCGGAGACCCAGTACTTC	CASSNMQGAETQYF
13	-	TRBJ2-1	-	TRBV7-7	TGTGCCAGCAGCTTGAGGGAGTACAATGAGCAGTTCTTC	CASSLREYNEQFF
14	-	TRBJ1-2	TRBD1	TRBV25-1	TGTGCCAGCAGCGAACCCGGGACAGTCTATGGCTACACCTTC	CASSEPGTVYGYTF
16	once	TRBJ1-1	TRBD1	TRBV5-1	TGCGCCAGCAGCTTGACCGGGGGACAGTTGAACACTGAAGCTTTCTTT	CASSLTGGQLNTEAFF
14	once	TRBJ2-2	-	TRBV7-9	TGTGCCAGCATCTCGAAGCGGTTGGCCGGGGAGCTGTTTTTT	CASISKRLAGELFF
13	few	TRBJ2-7	-	TRBV19	TGTGCCAGTAGTATGGGCAGGGAAGACGAGCAGTACTTC	CASSMGREDEQYF
14	-	TRBJ1-4	-	TRBV9	TGTGCCAGCAGCGAGTCGACCGCGGGAGAAAAACTGTTTTTT	CASSESTAGEKLFF
15	few	TRBJ2-7	TRBD1	TRBV7-9	TGTGCCAGCAGCTTAGGGACAGGGGTTTGGTACGAGCAGTACTTC	CASSLGTGVWYEQYF
17	-	TRBJ2-3	TRBD2	TRBV9	TGTGCCAGCAGCGTATCTGGTGGGAGCGGGGGGACAGATACGCAGTATTTT	CASSVSGGSGGTDTQYF
13	-	TRBJ1-2	TRBD1	TRBV27	TGTGCCAGCAGTTTTCAGGGGGCGAGTGGCTACACCTTC	CASSFQGASGYTF
11	few	TRBJ1-1	-	TRBV20-1	TGCAGTGCTAGGGGGGGCACTGAAGCTTTCTTT	CSARGGTEAFF
13	-	TRBJ2-5	-	TRBV5-1	TGCGCCAGCAGCTTGGCAGGGGCAGAGACCCAGTACTTC	CASSLAGAETQYF
15	-	TRBJ2-7	TRBD1	TRBV6-5	TGTGCCAGCAGTTACACTCTACAGGGGTCCTACGAGCAGTACTTT	CASSYTLQGSYEQYF
16	-	TRBJ2-7	-	TRBV7-2	TGTGCCAGCAGCCCAACCCCCCGAGGGGGTGTTTACGAGCAGTACTTC	CASSPTPRGGVYEQYF
16	-	TRBJ1-2	TRBD1	TRBV6-5	TGTGCCAGCAGTTACTCTGCAGGGGGCGGACTCTCTGGCTACACCTTC	CASSYSAGGGLSGYTF
14	-	TRBJ2-7	TRBD1	TRBV7-9	TGTTCCAGCAGCAACCGGGACAGGGCCTCCGAGCAGTACTTC	CSSSNRDRASEQYF
13	-	TRBJ1-5	-	TRBV18	TGTGCCAGCTCGAGTTCGAGAGATCAGCCCCAGCATTTT	CASSSSRDQPQHF
14	-	TRBJ2-1	TRBD2	TRBV7-9	TGTGCCAGCAGCTTAAGCGGGGACTACAATGAGCAGTTCTTC	CASSLSGDYNEQFF
15	few	TRBJ1-2	-	TRBV29-1	TGCAGCGTTGAAGAGGACAGACCTGGACGGAGTGGCTACACCTTC	CSVEEDRPGRSGYTF
13	-	TRBJ1-2	-	TRBV4-1	TGCGCCAGCAGCCAAGATAGACGGGGAGGAGGCACCTTC	CASSQDRRGGGTF
13	-	TRBJ2-5	TRBD2	TRBV7-3	TGTGCCAGCAGCCGGGAGGGGGGAGAGACCCAGTACTTC	CASSREGGETQYF
13	-	TRBJ2-1	TRBD1	TRBV7-9	TGTGCCAGCAGCTTTAAGCCTGGACAGGGGTCGTTCTTC	CASSFKPGQGSFF
14	-	TRBJ2-1	-	TRBV27	TGTGCCAGCAGTTTATCGAGGGTTAACAATGAGCAGTTCTTC	CASSLSRVNNEQFF
15	-	TRBJ2-1	TRBD2	TRBV9	TGTGCCAGCAGCGTTAGCGGGAGGACCGACAATGAGCAGTTCTTC	CASSVSGRTDNEQFF
16	-	TRBJ2-1	TRBD2	TRBV27	TGTGCCAGCAGCCGCCTGGCGGGGGGCTCCTACAATGAGCAGTTCTTC	CASSRLAGGSYNEQFF
15	once	TRBJ2-1	-	TRBV4-1	TGCGCCAGCAGCCAAGTCTACGGGTTCCACAATGAGCAGTTCTTC	CASSQVYGFHNEQFF
18	-	TRBJ2-7	-	TRBV7-2	TGTGCCAGCAGCTTAGGACGACCCCCGGGACTCCGGGGCTACGAGCAGTACTTC	CASSLGRPPGLRGYEQYF
14	-	TRBJ2-6	-	TRBV6-6	TGTGCCAGCAGTTACGGGGCTGGGGCCAACGGCCTGACTTTC	CASSYGAGANGLTF
14	-	TRBJ2-5	TRBD1	TRBV11-1	TGTGCCAGCAGCCCTAGACAGGGTCTTGAGACCCAGTACTTC	CASSPRQGLETQYF
12	-	TRBJ1-2	-	TRBV19	TGTGCCAGTAGTAAAGATAGCTATGGCTACACCTTC	CASSKDSYGYTF
14	-	TRBJ1-1	-	TRBV2	TGTGCCAGCAGTCCCTTTACAGTGAACACTGAAGCTTTCTTT	CASSPFTVNTEAFF
12	-	TRBJ2-7	-	TRBV10-3	TGTGCCAGCGGGACGGGTTCCTACGAGCAGTACTTC	CASGTGSYEQYF
14	-	TRBJ2-4	TRBD1	TRBV6-5	TGTGCCAGCAGTCCGGGACAGGGTACGGACAGTCAGTACTTC	CASSPGQGTDSQYF
16	-	TRBJ2-3	TRBD2	TRBV27	TGTGCCAGCAGTTTGCTGGGACTAGCGGCGGGAGATACGCAGTATTTT	CASSLLGLAAGDTQYF
15	-	TRBJ2-3	-	TRBV9	TGTGCCAGCAGCGTAGCGGCGGGATATGGAGATACGCAGTATTTT	CASSVAAGYGDTQYF
15	-	TRBJ2-3	-	TRBV5-5	TGTGCCAGCAGCCTAAACAGGGATTGGACAGATACGCAGTATTTT	CASSLNRDWTDTQYF
13	-	TRBJ2-3	-	TRBV4-2	TGTGCCAGCAGCCAAGATTACGGGGATACGCAGTATTTT	CASSQDYGDTQYF
11	-	TRBJ2-7	-	TRBV20-1	TGCAGTGCAGGGGAAATGAACGAGCAGTACTTC	CSAGEMNEQYF
14	-	TRBJ1-1	TRBD1	TRBV10-3	TGTGCCATCAGTGAGAGGGGGCCCGACACTGAAGCTTTCTTT	CAISERGPDTEAFF
14	-	TRBJ2-2	TRBD2	TRBV5-4	TGTGCCAGCAGCTTGCGGGACTACGGGGGGGAGCTGTTTTTT	CASSLRDYGGELFF
17	-	TRBJ1-2	-	TRBV9	TGTGCCAGCAGCTCCTTATCGATGGGCAGGGGTTTCTATGGCTACACCTTC	CASSSLSMGRGFYGYTF